This entry lists 29 T cell receptor beta chains sequenced from one sample in a study of blood T cell repertoires in COVID-19. TCRdb's table, derived via immunoSEQ multiplex PCR, lists solely in-frame clones and lacks some. The sample records roughly 100,000 clones, about 86% being singletons. Sequencing was done on a sample of peripheral blood. Every receptor here comes from a woman of 80 years or more with acute or convalescent COVID-19.

The CDR3 is CASSPGQGTEAFF. CDR3 bases: TGTGCCAGCAGCCCAGGACAGGGCACTGAAGCTTTCTTT. This rearrangement joins TRBV7-3 to TRBJ1-1; 8 nucleotides align to TRBD1. The length of the CDR3 is 13 residues. Germline V gene lookup returns CDR1 SGHTA and CDR2 FQGTGA. Unmatched junction bases numbered 3, after V lost 5 bases and J lost 4 bases.

The rearrangement joins TRBV7-8 to TRBJ2-2; D may be TRBD2 (5 bases). V shed 7 bases and J shed 9 bases, with 9 bases lying between them. From germline, CDR1 is SGHVS and CDR2 FQNEAQ. This CDR3 comprises 11 residues. In DNA form, the CDR3 reads TGTGCCAGCACCGGGAATCGGGAGCTGTTTTTT. Protein: CASTGNRELFF.

As DNA, the CDR3 is TGTGCCAGCAGCCTTTCCTCCGGGACAGGGGGCACCGGGGAGCTGTTTTTT. Amino acid sequence: CASSLSSGTGGTGELFF. V usage is TRBV7-6 and J usage is TRBJ2-2, with 11 bases fitting TRBD1. The junction had 9 bases not matched to a gene; V was cut back by 5 bases and J by 4 bases. The CDR3 has 17 residues. Germline CDR1 reads SGHVS; CDR2 reads FNYEAQ.

This chain connects TRBV6-5 to TRBJ1-1; 7 nucleotides match TRBD1. This CDR3 spans 14 amino acids. The V segment lost 5 bases and the J segment 1 base; nucleotides outside the gene matches: 4. CDR1 and CDR2 from the germline V gene are MNHEY and SVGAGI. The CDR3 nucleotides read TGTGCCAGCAGTCCCGGGACAGCGAACACTGAAGCTTTCTTT. It is translated as CASSPGTANTEAFF.

V gene TRBV6-5 combines with J gene TRBJ2-6; 8 bases are a match to TRBD2. The V segment lost 4 bases and the J segment 8 bases; nucleotides outside the gene matches: 10. From germline, CDR1 is MNHEY and CDR2 SVGAGI. This CDR3 has 16 amino acids. The CDR3 DNA reads TGTGCCAGCAGTTCCATAGCGGGGCGGCACCCCAACGTCCTGACTTTC. Residues: CASSSIAGRHPNVLTF.

The chain joins TRBV24-1 to TRBJ2-6, with 8 bases matching TRBD1. Germline assignment: CDR1 KGHDR and CDR2 SFDVKD. Germline trimming cut 5 bases from V and 0 bases from J; bases unmatched to any gene: 5. The length of the CDR3 is 17 residues. CDR3 DNA sequence: TGTGCCACCAGTGCCGGGACAGGAATCTCTGGGGCCAACGTCCTGACTTTC. It yields the protein CATSAGTGISGANVLTF.

This clone turned up a few times. The chain has TRBV5-1 and TRBJ2-2; D is ambiguous. The CDR3 totals 15 residues. V shed 5 bases and J shed 0 bases, with 11 bases lying between them. Germline-derived CDR1 and CDR2 are SGHRS and YFSETQ. The CDR3 loop is CASRQLLANTGELFF. The CDR3 DNA reads as TGCGCCAGCAGACAGTTACTCGCGAACACCGGGGAGCTGTTTTTT. Filled out from reference TRBV5-1 and TRBJ2-2, the complete variable domain reads KAGVTQTPRYLIKTRGQQVTLSCSPISGHRSVSWYQQTPGQGLQFLFEYFSETQRNKGNFPGRFSGRQFSNSRSEMNVSTLELGDSALYLCASRQLLANTGELFFGEGSRLTVL.

The chain links TRBV6-5 to TRBJ1-1; D is unclear. Germline-derived CDR1 and CDR2 are MNHEY and SVGAGI. The V end was cut by 8 bases, the J end by 3 bases, with 13 bases between. The CDR3 runs 13 residues. This chain's CDR3 is CASAFVEDTEAFF. The CDR3 DNA is TGTGCCAGCGCATTCGTCGAGGACACTGAAGCTTTCTTT.

This chain uses TRBV9 with TRBJ1-2, with unresolved D. With 3 bases removed from V and 2 bases from J, the gap between germline ends came to 8 bases. Germline-derived CDR1 and CDR2 are SGDLS and YYNGEE. CDR3 length: 13 residues. Here the CDR3 reads CASSGRENYGYTF. Written as DNA, the CDR3 is TGTGCCAGCAGCGGGAGGGAGAACTATGGCTACACCTTC.

The chain combines TRBV19 with TRBJ2-2; the D gene is possibly TRBD2 (6 bases). The CDR3 spans 14 residues. The germline V and J ends were trimmed by 8 bases and 0 bases, with 10 bases remaining between them. Germline loops: CDR1 LNHDA, CDR2 SQIVND (reference sequence). The CDR3 reads CASGGIANTGELFF. CDR3 DNA: TGTGCCAGTGGGGGGATCGCGAACACCGGGGAGCTGTTTTTT.

With regard to this clone: Other nucleotide sequences in the sample specify the same CDR3. This sequence joins TRBV9 and TRBJ1-2, with 7 positions matching TRBD1. CDR3 size: 13 residues. V trimming: 4 bases; J trimming: 5 bases; junction bases outside the gene matches: 5. Germline values: CDR1 SGDLS, CDR2 YYNGEE. CDR3 residues: CASSPDREYGYTF. CDR3 bases: TGTGCCAGCAGCCCTGACAGGGAGTATGGCTACACCTTC.

This clone was recorded only once. An end of the junction does not agree with germline; a read error may underlie this. The chain joins TRBV5-4 to TRBJ2-4; 10 bases match TRBD2. The CDR3 runs to 11 residues. CDR1 is SGHNT and CDR2 is YYREEE in the germline V gene (reference sequence). DNA for the CDR3: TGTGCCTCGGGTAGCGGGGGGATTCAGTACTTT. Residues: CASGSGGIQYF.

The rearrangement uses TRBV28 and TRBJ2-5, with 8 bases lining up with TRBD1. J gave up 4 bases and V 6 bases, and 10 bases lay outside the gene matches. This CDR3 has 15 amino acids. Germline V lookup: CDR1 MDHEN, CDR2 SYDVKM. Written as DNA, the CDR3 is TGTGCCAGCAGGGGCAGGGGGCTGGGGGGAGAGACCCAGTACTTC. Translating it yields CASRGRGLGGETQYF.

The table lists this clone with a count of one. The chain combines TRBV5-1 with TRBJ2-7; 8 bases line up with TRBD1. J was trimmed by 4 bases and V by 0 bases; bases with no gene match: 6. This CDR3 contains 15 residues. In germline, CDR1 is SGHRS, CDR2 YFSETQ. CDR3 region: CASSLVPGGDYEQYF. Here the CDR3 DNA reads TGCGCCAGCAGCTTGGTCCCAGGGGGCGATTACGAGCAGTACTTC.

J is TRBJ1-2 and V is TRBV3-1 (or the pseudogene TRBV3-2); 9 nucleotides agree with TRBD1. The CDR3 length is 16 residues. Germline CDR1 reads LGHDT; CDR2 reads YNNKEL (reference sequence). Trimming at V came to 2 bases and at J to 5 bases, leaving 9 bases not matched to a gene. The CDR3 loop reads CASSQTQGAGRYGYTF. CDR3 nucleotides: TGTGCCAGCAGCCAAACACAGGGGGCTGGCAGGTATGGCTACACCTTC.

The chain combines TRBV7-9 with TRBJ2-3; 11 bases line up with TRBD1. Trimming removed 4 bases from V and 4 bases from J; junction bases left unmatched: 4. This CDR3 region has 15 residues. In germline, CDR1 is SEHNR, CDR2 FQNEAQ (reference sequence). CDR3 coding DNA: TGTGCCAGCAGCTCCGGGACAGGGGGACCAGATACGCAGTATTTT. Translating gives CASSSGTGGPDTQYF.

The rearrangement links TRBV4-1 to TRBJ2-5, with D possibly being TRBD2 (5 bases). This CDR3 region has 15 residues. The V end was cut by 0 bases, the J end by 3 bases, with 11 bases between. CDR1 is MGHRA and CDR2 is YSYEKL in the germline V gene. CDR3 nucleotides: TGCGCCAGCAGCCAAGATGGGCAGAGGGAAGAGACCCAGTACTTC. It encodes CASSQDGQREETQYF.

The CDR3 spells CASRTDRGTGYTF. In DNA form, the CDR3 reads TGTGCCAGCAGGACCGACAGGGGGACTGGCTACACCTTC. The chain employs TRBV6-6 and TRBJ1-2, with TRBD1 identical over 9 bases. The CDR3 extends over 13 amino acids. The V segment lost 6 bases and the J segment 7 bases; nucleotides outside the gene matches: 6. CDR1 MNHNY and CDR2 SVGAGI come from the germline V gene (reference sequence).

The V call is TRBV9, the J call TRBJ2-3, with TRBD1 matching 10 bases. The CDR3 consists of 16 residues. J lost 4 bases, V lost 2 bases, and 7 bases had no gene match. Germline V gene sequence: CDR1 SGDLS, CDR2 YYNGEE. CDR3 nucleotide sequence: TGTGCCAGCAGCGTCTCAACCGGGACAGGGGCAGATACGCAGTATTTT. It translates to CASSVSTGTGADTQYF.

The V call is TRBV2, the J call TRBJ2-5; TRBD1 matches 8 bases. Trimming removed 6 bases from V and 5 bases from J; junction bases left unmatched: 8. Germline assignment: CDR1 SNHLY and CDR2 FYNNEI. This CDR3 comprises 14 residues. Here the CDR3 reads CASSGTGLGETQYF. For the CDR3, the DNA is TGTGCCAGCAGCGGGACAGGTCTCGGGGAGACCCAGTACTTC.

The chain couples TRBV18 to TRBJ2-3; 7 bases align to TRBD1. The CDR3 spans 15 residues. J gave up 4 bases and V 1 base, and 5 bases lay outside the gene matches. Germline CDR1 and CDR2: KGHSH and LQKENI. The CDR3 DNA reads as TGTGCCAGCTCACCACAGTCGCAGGGGGCAGATACGCAGTATTTT. Its protein product is CASSPQSQGADTQYF.

The chain uses TRBV29-1 and TRBJ1-4; 7 nucleotides agree with TRBD1. The V gene end was trimmed by 4 bases and the J gene end by 8 bases; junction bases not matched to a gene: 10. CDR1 is SQVTM, CDR2 ANQGSEA, per germline. The CDR3 length is 14 residues. The CDR3 DNA sequence: TGCAGCGTTGTCGGGGTTGGACAGGTGGAAAAACTGTTTTTT. As protein: CSVVGVGQVEKLFF.

The rearrangement uses TRBV7-2 and TRBJ2-5, with TRBD1 matching 9 bases. The germline V gene encodes CDR1 SGHTA and CDR2 FQGNSA. The J segment lost 9 bases and the V segment lost 6 bases, leaving 17 bases of the junction unmatched. This CDR3 region has 16 residues. The CDR3 nucleotides read TGTGCCAGCAGATTCTCCCCGGGACAGGGATTTCGGGCCCAGTACTTC. It encodes CASRFSPGQGFRAQYF.

The CDR3 is CASSPNTRVAQYF. The DNA of the CDR3 is TGTGCCAGCAGCCCGAACACCAGGGTCGCGCAGTACTTC. V is TRBV7-9 and J is TRBJ2-7; tentative D call: TRBD1 (5 bases). The CDR3 contains 13 residues. Germline CDR1 is SEHNR and CDR2 is FQNEAQ (reference sequence). V shed 5 bases and J shed 9 bases, with 17 bases lying between them.

The chain couples TRBV29-1 to TRBJ2-5, with 7 positions matching TRBD1. The CDR3 length is 13 residues. Losses at the gene ends were 6 bases for V and 5 bases for J; bases not matched to a gene: 9. The germline CDR1 and CDR2 sequences are SQVTM and ANQGSEA. For the CDR3, the DNA is TGCAGCGTAAACAGGGGCCAGTCGGAGACCCAGTACTTC. This translates into CSVNRGQSETQYF.

The V call is TRBV5-1, the J call TRBJ2-5, with 7 positions matching TRBD1. The germline gives CDR1 SGHRS, CDR2 YFSETQ. This CDR3 contains 14 residues. J gave up 4 bases and V 4 bases, and 7 bases lay outside the gene matches. The CDR3 here is CASSITGASETQYF. The CDR3 DNA reads TGCGCCAGCAGCATTACAGGGGCCTCAGAGACCCAGTACTTC.

The gene calls are TRBV11-2 and TRBJ2-1; 12 bases match TRBD2. V gave up 4 bases and J gave up 5 bases; unmatched junction bases: 6. Looked up from germline, CDR1 is SGHAT and CDR2 is FQNNGV. This CDR3 contains 16 residues. The CDR3 DNA sequence: TGTGCCAGCAGCTCCACGACTAGCGGGGGACACAATGAGCAGTTCTTC. Translating gives CASSSTTSGGHNEQFF.

This chain links TRBV15 with TRBJ2-3; 11 nucleotides agree with TRBD2. CDR3 size: 17 residues. V dropped 1 base and J dropped 5; count of bases not matched to a gene: 8. Germline V gene data show CDR1 as LNHNV and CDR2 as YYDKDF (reference sequence). CDR3 in DNA: TGTGCCACCAGCAGAGTAAGGGCTAGCGGGGGGAAAGATACGCAGTATTTT. This gives the protein CATSRVRASGGKDTQYF.

V usage is TRBV15 and J usage is TRBJ2-7, with D perhaps TRBD2 (5 bases). The CDR3 is made up of 13 amino acids. V was trimmed by 0 bases and J by 11 bases, leaving 14 bases between them. Germline lookup yields CDR1 LNHNV and CDR2 YYDKDF (reference sequence). CDR3 in DNA: TGTGCCACCAGCAGAGATATCGGGGAAAAGGAGTACTTC. Translated: CATSRDIGEKEYF.